This T cell receptor beta chain derives from a study of T cell repertoires in cytomegalovirus infection. Overall study: Both a matching HLA type and CMV infection were indicated by public TCR beta signatures. Study-wide results and caveats: Within the response measured ex vivo, HLA-C-restricted CMV-specific TCR beta clonotypes were dominant. The cumulative frequency of public TCR beta families distinguished individuals who carried CMV together with the relevant HLA.

This clonotype was counted only a few times. Its antigen is not identified. TCRdb analysed the reads with MiXCR anew, one entry per CDR3 protein. The sample includes roughly 68,000 distinct CDR3 sequences, approximately 24% of them seen just once. The CDR3 extends over 16 amino acids. Trimming at V came to 5 bases and at J to 6 bases, leaving 12 bases not matched to a gene. Looked up from germline, CDR1 is MDHEN and CDR2 is SYDVKM. This receptor was taken from a human donor in good health (CMV status not recorded). Some clones in this sample may be carry-over from other donors' samples. The genes are TRBV28 and TRBJ1-4, with 7 bases aligning to TRBD1. The material sequenced was PBMCs, sequenced either directly or after in vitro stimulation (not recorded which). CDR3 amino acids: CASSPPRQGSYEKLFF. The CDR3 nucleotides are TGTGCCAGCAGTCCCCCCAGACAGGGTAGCTATGAAAAACTGTTTTTT. The complete variable domain, with remaining parts taken from reference TRBV28 and TRBJ1-4, reads DVKVTQSSRYLVKRTGEKVFLECVQDMDHENMFWYRQDPGLGLRLIYFSYDVKMKEKGDIPEGYSVSREKKERFSLILESASTNQTSMYLCASSPPRQGSYEKLFFGSGTQLSVL.